The clone carrying this T cell receptor beta chain turned up a few times. This sample was included in a study of T-cell memory formation after mild COVID-19. The CDR3 length is 17 residues. The V and J ends lost 5 bases and 3 bases, in that order; junction bases with no gene match: 8. TCRdb reanalysed the 5' RACE reads using MiXCR and keeps one entry per CDR3 protein. The data contain approximately 290,000 distinct CDR3 sequences, around 19% of them singletons. This rearrangement joins TRBV12-3 or TRBV12-4 to TRBJ2-6; 9 positions match TRBD1. This TCR derives from a man younger than 35 who had mild COVID-19 (a few samples of this study predate the infection). Cell type and time point are not known. Sequencing input: PBMCs or a T cell subset sorted from them (not recorded which). CDR3 amino acids: CASSLTGGIGGANVLTF. CDR3 bases: TGTGCCAGCAGTCTGACAGGGGGAATAGGTGGGGCCAACGTCCTGACTTTC.